The 8 T cell receptor beta chains below all came from one sample that was sequenced in a study of T cell changes during pregnancy in multiple sclerosis. Sequencing was performed with immunoSEQ multiplex PCR; in TCRdb, only in-frame clones are kept and a portion is missing. Among about 57,000 clones, under 95% were seen once, and the ten largest hold 3.6%. The sample was peripheral blood, taken after pregnancy. The receptors stem from a female donor in good health, enrolled as a control in a pregnancy study.

The chain links TRBV30 to TRBJ2-3; 12 bases fit TRBD2. V lost 4 bases, J lost 4 bases, and 0 bases stayed unmatched. Germline CDR1 reads GTSNPN; CDR2 reads SVGIG (reference sequence). The CDR3 loop spans 13 amino acids. The CDR3 loop reads CAWTSGGADTQYF. The DNA for the CDR3 is TGTGCCTGGACTAGCGGGGGGGCAGATACGCAGTATTTT.

This clone was picked up a small number of times. The CDR3 DNA reads TGTGCCAGCAGCTGGGGGGACTCTTACGAGCAGTACTTC. Its protein is CASSWGDSYEQYF. The chain uses TRBV7-2 and TRBJ2-7; D possibly corresponds to TRBD2 (6 bases). The germline gives CDR1 SGHTA, CDR2 FQGNSA. This CDR3 region has 13 residues. V was cut by 4 bases and J by 4 bases, with 11 bases left in between.

The chain links TRBV6-5 to TRBJ1-3; no reliable D call. The germline CDR1 and CDR2 sequences are MNHEY and SVGAGI. With 2 bases removed from V and 9 bases from J, the gap between germline ends came to 11 bases. The CDR3 consists of 13 residues. The CDR3 spells CASSYRSRSTIYF. In DNA, the CDR3 is TGTGCCAGCAGTTACAGGTCGAGGAGCACCATATATTTT.

The gene calls are TRBV29-1 and TRBJ2-2, with 11 bases fitting TRBD2. Germline CDR1 reads SQVTM; CDR2 reads ANQGSEA. Trimming cost V 4 bases and J 4 bases; bases outside gene matches: 5. CDR3 size: 15 residues. Written as DNA, the CDR3 is TGCAGCGTTGGCGGGCTAGCGGGGGGCACCGGGGAGCTGTTTTTT. As protein: CSVGGLAGGTGELFF.

The rearrangement joins TRBV4-3 to TRBJ2-1, with 8 bases matching TRBD1. The ends lost 4 bases at V and 8 bases at J; junction bases unmatched: 7. Looked up from germline, CDR1 is LGHNA and CDR2 is YSLEER. CDR3 length: 14 amino acids. This CDR3 is CASSRGQGSHEQFF. The CDR3 nucleotides read TGCGCCAGCAGCCGAGGACAGGGAAGCCATGAGCAGTTCTTC.

In this sample, this clone turned up once. The chain has TRBV6-5 and TRBJ1-2, with 10 bases fitting TRBD1. Trimming cost V 6 bases and J 4 bases; bases outside gene matches: 5. Germline assignment: CDR1 MNHEY and CDR2 SVGAGI. The CDR3 runs to 14 residues. The chain's CDR3 is CASRRDRGIYGYTF. CDR3 nucleotide sequence: TGTGCCAGCAGGAGGGACAGGGGAATCTATGGCTACACCTTC.

The chain carries TRBV6-5 and TRBJ1-1; 7 bases fit TRBD1. The germline V gene encodes CDR1 MNHEY and CDR2 SVGAGI. This CDR3 is 11 amino acids long. The junction had 4 bases not matched to a gene; V was cut back by 2 bases and J by 13 bases. The CDR3 sequence is CASSYQGGSFF. CDR3 sequence (DNA): TGTGCCAGCAGTTACCAGGGGGGAAGTTTCTTT.

The chain carries TRBV4-3 and TRBJ2-5; 9 bases align to TRBD1. Germline loops: CDR1 LGHNA, CDR2 YSLEER. The ends lost 3 bases at V and 4 bases at J; junction bases unmatched: 6. The CDR3 sequence is 15 residues long. The DNA of the CDR3 is TGCGCCAGCAGCCAGGCCGGGACAGGGCTAGAGACCCAGTACTTC. Its protein is CASSQAGTGLETQYF.